This T cell receptor beta chain was retrieved from a study of liver allograft versus peripheral blood T cells. The wider study: Comparing T cell receptor repertoires in transplanted livers with those in recipients' peripheral blood was part of the design.

Findings and caveats of the study: Intragraft liver T cell receptor repertoires reportedly differed from peripheral blood repertoires.

This CDR3 is 13 amino acids long. The germline V gene has CDR1 SGHDN and CDR2 FVKESK. With 0 bases removed from V and 4 bases from J, the gap between germline ends came to 7 bases. This clonotype turned up a few times. Its specificity is not known. TCRdb reprocessed the reads via MiXCR and lists one record per CDR3 protein. This sample yields 13,000 or so distinct CDR3 sequences, of which less than 20% are seen a single time; 1.5% to 2.5% belongs to the top ten. This TCR derives from a human patient who had a liver transplant. The graft donor may account for some of the T cells. This rearrangement joins TRBV14 to TRBJ2-7; D not certain. In DNA form, the CDR3 reads TGTGCCAGCAGCCAAGAAAATGGATACGAGCAGTACTTC. This gives the protein CASSQENGYEQYF.